This note documents a single TCR beta chain sequence. Antigen: not known. This entry is derived from a study of cytomegalovirus exposure and HLA in healthy donors. Overall study results and limits: Later analysis associated a missense DCLRE1C variant with TCR beta V- and J-gene trimming. What a later analysis reportedly showed was that an Asian-associated ancestry cluster had fewer N-insertions than the approximately 670-donor mean.

Each donor's status was that of a healthy bone marrow donor. Primers included in the PCR were 60 Vbeta and 13 Jbeta primers. Clones were read by immunoSEQ multiplex PCR, and TCRdb kept only the in-frame ones, dropping some. Of approximately 180,000 clones in the sample, roughly 76% were seen once. Sequences were obtained from PBMCs. The clonotype was recovered from a woman in her late teens or twenties in good health and CMV-seropositive.

As DNA, the CDR3 is TGCGCCAGCAGTGAGGGGAACAGGTCCAGGCGGAGCTACACCTTC. This gives the protein CASSEGNRSRRSYTF. The chain links TRBV10-1 to TRBJ1-2, with D perhaps matching TRBD1 (5 bases). In germline, CDR1 is WNHNN, CDR2 SYGVQD (reference sequence). The CDR3 extends over 15 amino acids. Trimming left V 2 bases short and J 9 bases short, with 19 bases between.